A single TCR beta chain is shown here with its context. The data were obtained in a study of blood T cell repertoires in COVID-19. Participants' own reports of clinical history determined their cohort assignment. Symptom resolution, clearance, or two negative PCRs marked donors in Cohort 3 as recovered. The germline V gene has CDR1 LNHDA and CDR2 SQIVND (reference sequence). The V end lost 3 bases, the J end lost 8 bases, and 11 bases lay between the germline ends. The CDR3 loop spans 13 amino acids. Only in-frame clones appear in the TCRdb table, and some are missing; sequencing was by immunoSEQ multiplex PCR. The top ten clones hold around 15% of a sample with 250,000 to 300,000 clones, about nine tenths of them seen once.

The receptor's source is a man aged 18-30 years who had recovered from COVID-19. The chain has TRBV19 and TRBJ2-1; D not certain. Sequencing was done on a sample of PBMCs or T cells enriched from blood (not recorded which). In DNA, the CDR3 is TGTGCCAGTAGTATTAGCTACGGCGATGAGCAGTTCTTC. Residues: CASSISYGDEQFF.